A selection of T cell receptor beta chains follows, all from one sample in a study of PD-1 blockade in classical Hodgkin lymphoma. Profiled with immunoSEQ multiplex PCR; TCRdb holds only in-frame clones, not every one. The sample lists fewer than 45,000 clones, around 78% seen once, with about 10% in the top ten. Sequenced here: peripheral blood mononuclear cells (PBMCs), sampled at baseline. These receptors were obtained from a human donor with classical Hodgkin lymphoma. Both conserved end residues are trimmed from each CDR3. Each record gives: V gene, CDR3 protein.

TRBV6-5	ASSSPLGNYSPLH
TRBV6-6	ASSYDYMNTEAF
TRBV9	ASSVDGQGNQPQH
TRBV28	ASSEDGTGNYGYT
TRBV28	ASSARRGNYYGYT
TRBV2	ASILLNEQF
TRBV6-6	ASSYGGWTDVYEQY
TRBV19	ASSARQGFPYEQY
TRBV2	ASSDSWGGNQPQH
TRBV5-1	ASSAGPPTSGISIINEQF
TRBV27	ASSLWDTGTLYEQY
TRBV5-1	ASSLGQGGYNEQF
TRBV5-1	ASSTGVGEKLF
TRBV5-1	ASSRGSDQPQH
TRBV27	ASSISSGNTIY
TRBV5-4	ASSLPGQGTGELF
TRBV7-2	ASSLSSVSSYEQY
TRBV21-1	ASLQGASNQPQH
TRBV28	ASKRWIGQGMGETQY
TRBV5-4	ASSTGTPISGNTIY
TRBV5-6	ASSLDTKETQY
TRBV2	ASSELGSRGDTQY
TRBV25-1	ASSTPGQGIDSGNTIY
TRBV2	ASISWLKVARGLYEQY
TRBV6-5	ASAPSDPDTQY
TRBV10-2	ASSQSLTEAF
TRBV2	ASSAGTGGIGELF